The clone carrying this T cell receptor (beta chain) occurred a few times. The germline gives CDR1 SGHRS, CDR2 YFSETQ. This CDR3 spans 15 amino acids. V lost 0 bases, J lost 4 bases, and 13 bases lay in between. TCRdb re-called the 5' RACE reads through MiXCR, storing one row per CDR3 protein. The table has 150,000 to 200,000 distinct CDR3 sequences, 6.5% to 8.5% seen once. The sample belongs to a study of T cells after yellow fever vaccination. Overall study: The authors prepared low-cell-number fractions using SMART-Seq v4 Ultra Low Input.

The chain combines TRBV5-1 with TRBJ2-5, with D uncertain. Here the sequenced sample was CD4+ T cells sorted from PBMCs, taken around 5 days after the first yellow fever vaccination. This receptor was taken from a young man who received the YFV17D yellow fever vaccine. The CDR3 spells CASSLAGQLAETQYF. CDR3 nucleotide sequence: TGCGCCAGCAGCTTGGCCGGGCAATTGGCAGAGACCCAGTACTTC. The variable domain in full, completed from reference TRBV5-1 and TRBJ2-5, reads KAGVTQTPRYLIKTRGQQVTLSCSPISGHRSVSWYQQTPGQGLQFLFEYFSETQRNKGNFPGRFSGRQFSNSRSEMNVSTLELGDSALYLCASSLAGQLAETQYFGPGTRLLVL.